The subject of this entry is one T cell receptor beta chain. This clone appeared once. It has no known antigen specificity. The sample holds no much larger clone one base away, and base qualities are not on file. Samples from volunteer blood donors who had recovered from COVID-19 were contributed by a second Seattle source. Each collaborating institution followed its own protocols to collect whole blood in K2EDTA tubes. Collaborator samples were shipped for TCRbeta analysis as frozen whole blood, isolated PBMCs, or DNA extracted from either sample type. This entry is derived from a study of blood T cell repertoires in COVID-19 (TCRdb year 2020). Looking at the study overall: Collaborator samples came from the United States, Italy and Spain and covered acute and convalescent phases of COVID-19. The samples were drawn from two sources: the first 160 participants of the ongoing ImmuneRACE study, and fewer than 1,500 subjects contributed by 6 global collaborators. Where HLA class I and class II types were available, the types were taken from metadata supplied by the sample provider, not from assay-based typing. The sample metadata nearly always contained a de-identified subject ID, COVID-19 status, age in years and sex. The repertoires were released in a freely available public database meant as a resource for research on the immune response to SARS-CoV-2. Subjects who had been exposed to COVID-19, were actively infected with it, or had recovered from it provided the deeply sampled blood TCRbeta repertoires that made up the dataset. The material from the prospective study consisted of cDNA or gDNA derived from T cells, B-cell-depleted T cells, or PBMCs. General study outcomes and caveats: The quantity of clinical and demographic metadata differed by source and by participant and was supplied without curation.

TCRbeta CDR3 regions were amplified from genomic DNA by means of the immunoSEQ Assay, a bias-controlled multiplex PCR. The authors' pipeline ran thus. The number of nucleated cells in each sample was estimated from the amplification of reference gene primers within the assay. Sequence reads were collapsed and filtered to measure the absolute abundance of every unique TCRbeta CDR3 rearrangement. For each sample, productive Simpson clonality was calculated by taking the square root of Simpson's diversity index across productive rearrangements. TCRdb took over this immuneACCESS table, retaining in-frame rearrangements with V and J assigned. Such tables are incomplete; in checked studies, under half of the missing clones stem from an unresolved V gene, and the remainder is unexplained. From that table come the V and J calls and clone size; the DNA was used to work out D and trimming. Here the sample has some 220,000 clones; nearly 90% occur a single time. Approximately 12% of the sample is held by the ten biggest clonotypes.

CDR3 length: 16 amino acids, cysteine to phenylalanine. The only DNA kept is the CDR3, 48 bases in frame from the first base. For CDR1 and CDR2, the germline V gene lists SGDLS and YYNGEE. Trimmed from V: 0 bases; trimmed from J: 0 bases; junction bases lacking a gene match: 4. Sequencing was performed on peripheral blood. The sequence links TRBV9 to TRBJ2-3, with 7 bases matching TRBD2. This clonotype originated in a woman aged 18-29 years who had recovered from COVID-19. The DNA sequence is as follows: TGTGCCAGCAGCGTAGAAAGCGGGACTAGCACAGATACGCAGTATTTT. Its translation is CASSVESGTSTDTQYF.